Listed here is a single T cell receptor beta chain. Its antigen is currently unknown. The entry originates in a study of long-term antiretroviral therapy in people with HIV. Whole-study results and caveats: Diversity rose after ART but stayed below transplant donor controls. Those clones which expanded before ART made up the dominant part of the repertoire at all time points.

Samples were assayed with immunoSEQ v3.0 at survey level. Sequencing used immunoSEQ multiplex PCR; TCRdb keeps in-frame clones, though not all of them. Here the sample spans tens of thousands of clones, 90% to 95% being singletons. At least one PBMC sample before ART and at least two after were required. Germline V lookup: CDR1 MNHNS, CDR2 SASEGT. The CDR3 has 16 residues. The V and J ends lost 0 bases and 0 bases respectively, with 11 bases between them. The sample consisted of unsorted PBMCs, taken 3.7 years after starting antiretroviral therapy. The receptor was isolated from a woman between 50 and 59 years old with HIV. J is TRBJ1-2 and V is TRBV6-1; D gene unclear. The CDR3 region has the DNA TGTGCCAGCAGTGAAGCCCAGCGGAGGGCTAACTATGGCTACACCTTC. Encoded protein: CASSEAQRRANYGYTF.